The text below deals with one TCR beta chain. The antigen this receptor binds is unknown. No base-level quality is on record; no much larger clone is a single base apart. Each clonotype received, on average, approximately 9.9x coverage in deep resolution sequencing performed on a MiSeq, where the target depth lay between 1 in 1 million and 1 in 200,000 T cells. The immunoSEQ hsTCRB Kit was used to generate TCR beta libraries. As for the original processing: The data were analyzed with ImmunoSEQ Analyzer and ImmunoSEQ Data Assistant, and V, D and J gene assignments followed IMGT definitions. Clonality, which ranges from 0 to 1, was calculated as one minus the normalized Shannon entropy of productive rearrangement frequencies. Public clonotype analysis was restricted to overrepresented clonotypes comprising at least 0.05% of each patient's repertoire. Approximately 13 age-matched healthy donor repertoires from immuneACCESS served as clonality controls. Here the immuneACCESS table is served through TCRdb, limited to in-frame sequences with V and J called. Missing clones are a known gap in these copies; in checked studies unresolved V genes cover under half, and the rest lacks a known reason. V and J calls and clone size are as listed in that table; D and trimming were resolved from the DNA. For this sample the table gives about 200,000 clones, of which around 75% were detected only once. Together, the top ten hold 5.9% of the sample.

The entry originates in a study of cytotoxic CD8 clonotypes in ibrutinib-treated CLL (dated by TCRdb to the early 2020s). Broadly, across the study: The cohort included more than 14 treatment-naive and roughly ten relapsed/refractory patients; 17 were IGHV unmutated. Responses were partial in about 25 patients and complete in 2; after median around 66 months follow-up, roughly 14 stayed in remission and about twelve progressed. Samples at response were collected after a median of about twelve months of treatment, with a range of about 6 to 36 months. On average, each sample had approximately 280,000 productive templates and approximately 100,000 productive rearrangements. Longitudinal samples were available for about 30% of the roughly 86 trial participants. Cryopreserved peripheral blood mononuclear cells were collected at three points: before therapy, at response, and at either sustained remission or disease progression. All remission and progressive disease samples were collected while patients were still receiving ibrutinib.

Trimming costs V 2 bases and J 3 bases, and their ends lie 19 bases apart. The germline V gene gives CDR1 as MNHGY and CDR2 as SAAAGT. From cysteine to phenylalanine, the CDR3 is 17 amino acids long. Only the CDR3 portion is preserved as DNA: 51 bases, with reading frame beginning at the first base. The label giving this sample's time point can be read as: 12 months on ibrutinib. Roughly 2 micrograms of genomic DNA were extracted from cryopreserved PBMCs for TCR beta library preparation. Longitudinal blood samples from CLL patients on ibrutinib monotherapy were analyzed using high-throughput TCR beta sequencing. The patients took part in an open-label, single-center phase 2 trial of ibrutinib monotherapy. Broader findings and caveats from the paper: Baseline clonality was found to be higher than that of age-matched healthy donors and was strongly correlated with circulating CD8+ T-cell counts. Public clonotypes were rare and either shrank or stayed stable during treatment, and the rise in clonality at ibrutinib response reflected expansion of private clonotypes. Sampling times were not matched between patients in sustained remission and patients whose disease was progressing, and lymph node repertoires were not examined. An increase in clonality was observed at ibrutinib response, with clonality remaining stable during sustained remission and falling back toward baseline at progression.

This specimen was PBMCs, taken after 12 months of ibrutinib treatment. This clonotype was obtained from a human donor with chronic lymphocytic leukemia. Here the chain combines TRBV6-8 and TRBJ2-5, with a tentative D gene TRBD2 over 6 matching bases. CDR3 loop: CASSYIPREKREETQYF. The nucleotide sequence reads as follows: TGTGCCAGCAGTTACATTCCCCGGGAAAAGCGGGAAGAGACCCAGTACTTC.